These 21 T cell receptor beta chains were all obtained from the same sample, sequenced in a study of cytomegalovirus exposure and HLA in healthy donors. The PCR ran on 60 Vbeta and 13 Jbeta primers. Produced via immunoSEQ multiplex PCR; TCRdb's table is partial and in-frame only. This sample carries about 180,000 clones, 75% to 85% of them seen once, and the ten largest clones take roughly 4.4%. Material for sequencing was PBMCs. The receptors come from a woman aged 18 to 35 in good health and CMV-seropositive.

Of note for this clone: The junction and the germline gene differ at one end; a read error may be behind it. This chain connects TRBV5-1 to TRBJ2-3; a weak D match, TRBD2 (6 bases). Germline assignment: CDR1 SGHRS and CDR2 YFSETQ. The CDR3 loop spans 15 amino acids. Written as DNA, the CDR3 is TGTGCCAGCAGCCCCAGGGATTTGGGGGGAGATACGCAGTATTTT. Translating it yields CASSPRDLGGDTQYF.

The rearrangement joins TRBV2 to TRBJ2-5, with 7 bases lining up with TRBD2. The V gene's germline CDR1 is SNHLY and CDR2 FYNNEI. The CDR3 consists of 22 residues. With V trimmed by 2 bases and J by 3 bases, 27 bases remained unmatched. CDR3 loop: CASSEPHGAGREIQEQKETQYF. The CDR3 DNA is TGTGCCAGCAGTGAACCCCATGGAGCAGGGAGGGAGATTCAGGAGCAAAAAGAGACCCAGTACTTC.

The chain links TRBV6-6 to TRBJ2-1; 14 bases map to TRBD2. This CDR3 is built from 16 residues. Germline CDR1 and CDR2: MNHNY and SVGAGI (reference sequence). After removal of 5 bases from V and 8 bases from J, the junction contained 8 bases not matched to a gene. The CDR3 DNA is TGTGCCAGCAGTCCCGGGACTAGCGGGGGAAACGATGAGCAGTTCTTC. It yields the protein CASSPGTSGGNDEQFF.

The chain couples TRBV14 to TRBJ1-4, with D unclear. This CDR3 has 13 residues. CDR1 is SGHDN, CDR2 FVKESK, per germline. Trimming stripped 5 bases from V and 5 bases from J, with 9 bases between. CDR3 amino acids: CASSDRVNEKLFF. The CDR3 DNA reads as TGTGCCAGCAGCGATAGAGTGAATGAAAAACTGTTTTTT.

The chain employs TRBV29-1 and TRBJ1-2; TRBD1 is a possible D gene (5 bases). Germline CDR1 SQVTM, CDR2 ANQGSEA. The CDR3 covers 10 residues. V shed 7 bases and J shed 10 bases, with 13 bases lying between them. The CDR3 region has the DNA TGCAGCGCAGGGTCGATATACTACACCTTC. Translated: CSAGSIYYTF.

The chain combines TRBV10-1 with TRBJ2-5; D is perhaps TRBD2 (6 bases). Between the trimmed V and J ends, which lost 0 bases and 5 bases, there was a span of 7 bases. Germline values: CDR1 WNHNN, CDR2 SYGVQD (reference sequence). The CDR3 extends over 13 amino acids. Written as DNA, the CDR3 is TGCGCCAGCAGTGAGTCTGGGGGGGAGACCCAGTACTTC. Protein sequence: CASSESGGETQYF.

In its sample, this clone was seen once. CDR3 in DNA: TGTGCCAGTAGTATTGGCGGGGATATTAATGAGCAGTTCTTC. It translates to CASSIGGDINEQFF. V and J are TRBV19 and TRBJ2-1, with D possibly matching TRBD2 (6 bases). Trimming removed 3 bases at V and 7 bases at J, with 13 bases between. Germline V lookup: CDR1 LNHDA, CDR2 SQIVND (reference sequence). The CDR3 is 14 residues long.

The rearrangement joins TRBV4-3 to TRBJ2-1; 9 bases fit TRBD1. J lost 7 bases, V lost 1 base, and 8 bases had no gene match. The CDR3 sequence is 16 residues long. The germline V gene has CDR1 LGHNA and CDR2 YSLEER. CDR3 loop: CASSQGAETGGNEQFF. Here the CDR3 DNA reads TGCGCCAGCAGCCAAGGGGCTGAGACAGGGGGGAATGAGCAGTTCTTC.

This clone showed up just a few times. The gene calls are TRBV6-6 and TRBJ2-7, with 8 bases aligning to TRBD2. Trimming cost V 0 bases and J 7 bases; bases outside gene matches: 11. The germline CDR1 and CDR2 sequences are MNHNY and SVGAGI (reference sequence). CDR3 length: 16 amino acids. The CDR3 coding sequence is TGTGCCAGCAGTTACTCAGGGGACGGACGGGGGGGAGAGCAGTACTTC. It is translated as CASSYSGDGRGGEQYF.

The J gene is TRBJ2-3, the V gene TRBV19, with 7 bases fitting TRBD1. The CDR3 runs to 13 residues. J gave up 4 bases and V 3 bases, and 1 base lay outside the gene matches. Germline V gene data show CDR1 as LNHDA and CDR2 as SQIVND (reference sequence). CDR3 sequence: CASSIGTADTQYF. Written as DNA, the CDR3 is TGTGCCAGTAGTATCGGGACAGCAGATACGCAGTATTTT.

V gene TRBV25-1 combines with J gene TRBJ2-1; D ambiguous. Germline V gene lookup returns CDR1 MGHDK and CDR2 SYGVNS. V was trimmed by 5 bases and J by 7 bases, leaving 6 bases between them. The CDR3 has 11 residues. The CDR3 protein is CASSFLNEQFF. In nucleotides, the CDR3 is TGTGCCAGCAGTTTTCTAAATGAGCAGTTCTTC.

Turning to this clone: Other DNA sequences in the sample encode the same CDR3. The V gene is TRBV7-6, the J gene TRBJ2-3; the match to TRBD2 covers 12 bases. This CDR3 has 16 amino acids. The germline CDR1 and CDR2 sequences are SGHVS and FNYEAQ. Losses at the gene ends were 3 bases for V and 6 bases for J; bases not matched to a gene: 7. Here the CDR3 reads CASSLGTSGSTDTQYF. CDR3 coding DNA: TGTGCCAGCAGCTTGGGGACTAGCGGGTCGACGGATACGCAGTATTTT.

V gene TRBV29-1 combines with J gene TRBJ1-2; possibly TRBD1 for D (5 bases). The length of the CDR3 is 16 residues. The germline V gene has CDR1 SQVTM and CDR2 ANQGSEA. V was shortened by 3 bases and J by 2 bases, with 19 bases between the two germline ends. The CDR3 DNA reads TGCAGCGTTGAGGGGAGTCGGGGGATTGGGAACTATGGCTACACCTTC. It translates to CSVEGSRGIGNYGYTF.

This clone came up a few times. V usage is TRBV15 and J usage is TRBJ2-3; 8 bases align to TRBD2. Per germline, CDR1 LNHNV and CDR2 YYDKDF (reference sequence). CDR3 length equals 15 residues. V lost 0 bases and J lost 8; bases outside the gene matches: 7. The CDR3 sequence is CATSRDRSSGGTQYF. The CDR3 DNA reads as TGTGCCACCAGCAGAGATAGGTCAAGCGGGGGTACGCAGTATTTT.

Notes on this clone: A junction end diverges from the germline sequence, so it may reflect a read error. This rearrangement joins TRBV2 to TRBJ2-5; D uncertain. Germline V CDR1 and CDR2: SNHLY, FYNNEI. The CDR3 extends over 13 amino acids. Here the CDR3 reads CASSIDLPKTQYF. The CDR3 nucleotides are TGTGCCAGCAGTATAGACTTACCCAAGACTCAGTACTTC.

CDR3 loop: CATSRGVTDYNEQFF. Written as DNA, the CDR3 is TGTGCCACCAGCAGAGGAGTGACAGACTACAATGAGCAGTTCTTC. The rearrangement joins TRBV15 to TRBJ2-1; a possible D gene is TRBD1 (5 bases). The germline V gene encodes CDR1 LNHNV and CDR2 YYDKDF (reference sequence). The CDR3 has 15 residues. V was pared by 1 base and J by 3 bases, with 10 bases between.

This sequence joins TRBV7-8 and TRBJ1-5; a possible D gene is TRBD1 (5 bases). Trimming stripped 4 bases from V and 2 bases from J, with 12 bases between. The CDR3 extends over 15 amino acids. Per the germline V gene, CDR1 is SGHVS and CDR2 is FQNEAQ. CDR3 amino acids: CASSSQGVGNQPQHF. The DNA for the CDR3 is TGTGCCAGCAGCTCCCAGGGTGTCGGCAATCAGCCCCAGCATTTT.

The rearrangement links TRBV7-7 to TRBJ2-1; weak D call: TRBD1 (6 bases). The germline CDR1 and CDR2 sequences are SSHAT and FNYEAQ (reference sequence). The V and J ends lost 5 bases and 5 bases respectively, with 10 bases between them. The length of the CDR3 is 13 residues. The CDR3 loop is CASSTDRNNEQFF. In DNA, the CDR3 is TGTGCCAGCAGCACAGACAGGAACAATGAGCAGTTCTTC.

The genes are TRBV27 and TRBJ2-1, with 7 bases matching TRBD1. The CDR3 runs to 15 residues. From germline, CDR1 is MNHEY and CDR2 SMNVEV (reference sequence). V dropped 2 bases and J dropped 5; count of bases not matched to a gene: 6. Here the CDR3 reads CASSLPRTGNNEQFF. CDR3 nucleotide sequence: TGTGCCAGCAGTTTACCCCGGACAGGAAACAATGAGCAGTTCTTC.

The V and J genes are TRBV27 and TRBJ2-3, with D hard to call. This CDR3 has 13 amino acids. Germline CDR1 MNHEY, CDR2 SMNVEV (reference sequence). The ends were cut back, 6 bases at V and 2 bases at J, with 9 bases in the middle. This chain's CDR3 is CASSSSLTDTQYF. Here the CDR3 DNA reads TGTGCCAGCAGCTCTTCCCTCACAGATACGCAGTATTTT.

V usage is TRBV7-9 and J usage is TRBJ2-7; TRBD1 matches 8 bases. CDR1 SEHNR and CDR2 FQNEAQ come from the germline V gene (reference sequence). This CDR3 is built from 17 residues. V was pared by 1 base and J by 2 bases, with 10 bases of the junction left unmatched. The CDR3: CASSLGRPGQAPYEQYF. The CDR3 DNA reads TGTGCCAGCAGCTTAGGTCGACCGGGACAGGCCCCCTACGAGCAGTACTTC.